This T cell receptor beta chain was identified in a study of T-cell memory formation after mild COVID-19. MiXCR was run by TCRdb on the 5' RACE reads, yielding one entry per CDR3 protein. The profile shows approximately 300,000 distinct CDR3 sequences, roughly a fifth of them singletons. Germline-derived CDR1 and CDR2 are SQVTM and ANQGSEA. The CDR3 length is 14 residues. V was cut by 6 bases and J by 6 bases, with 18 bases left in between. Material: PBMCs or a T cell subset sorted from them (not recorded which). The receptor was derived from a man aged 18 to 35 who had mild COVID-19 (a few samples of this study predate the infection). Cell type and time point are not known. The chain carries TRBV29-1 and TRBJ2-1; perhaps D is TRBD1 or TRBD2 (7 bases each). CDR3 nucleotide sequence: TGCAGCGTGGGGAGGGGGCCTTCTGGCAATGAGCAGTTCTTC. Translated: CSVGRGPSGNEQFF.